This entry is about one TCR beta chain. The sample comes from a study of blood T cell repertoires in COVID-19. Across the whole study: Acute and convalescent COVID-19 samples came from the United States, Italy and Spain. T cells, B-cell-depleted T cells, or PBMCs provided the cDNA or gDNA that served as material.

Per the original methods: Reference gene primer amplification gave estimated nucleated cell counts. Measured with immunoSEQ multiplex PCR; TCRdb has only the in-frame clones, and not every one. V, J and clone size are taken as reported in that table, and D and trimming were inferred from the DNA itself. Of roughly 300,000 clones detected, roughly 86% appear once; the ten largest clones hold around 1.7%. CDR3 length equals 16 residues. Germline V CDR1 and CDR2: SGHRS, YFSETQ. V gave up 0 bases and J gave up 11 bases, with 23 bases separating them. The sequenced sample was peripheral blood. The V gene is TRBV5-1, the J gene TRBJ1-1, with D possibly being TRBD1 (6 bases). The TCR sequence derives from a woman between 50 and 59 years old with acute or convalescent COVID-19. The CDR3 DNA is TGCGCCAGCAGCTTGGGTGGGAAAGGGACAATCCGATCCGCTTTCTTT. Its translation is CASSLGGKGTIRSAFF.